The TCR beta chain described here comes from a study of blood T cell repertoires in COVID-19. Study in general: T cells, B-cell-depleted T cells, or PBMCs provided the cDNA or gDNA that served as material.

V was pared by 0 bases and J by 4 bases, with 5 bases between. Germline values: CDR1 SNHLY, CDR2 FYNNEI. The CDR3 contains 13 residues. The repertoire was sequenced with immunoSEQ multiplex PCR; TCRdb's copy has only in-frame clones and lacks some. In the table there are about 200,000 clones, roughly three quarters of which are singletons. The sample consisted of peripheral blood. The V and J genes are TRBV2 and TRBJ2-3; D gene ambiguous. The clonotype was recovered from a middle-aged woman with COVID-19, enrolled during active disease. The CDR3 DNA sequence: TGTGCCAGCAGTGAAGCCAGATCAGATACGCAGTATTTT. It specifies CASSEARSDTQYF.